The 22 T cell receptor beta chains below were found in one sample sequenced in a study of shared clonotypes between healthy human individuals. Using immunoSEQ multiplex PCR, the repertoire was profiled, and TCRdb retains in-frame clones only, with some absent. The table shows more than 2 million clones, with less than 95% occurring only once. Naive CD8 isolation took CD45RO-negative cells positively selected for CCR7 and excluded terminally differentiated effector memory CD45RA+ cells. Sequenced: naive CD8+ T cells sorted from blood. The receptors derive from a man between 18 and 35 years old in good health.

This clone was observed a single time. The gene calls are TRBV9 and TRBJ2-7; 7 bases match TRBD1. This CDR3 has 14 residues. The junction had 6 bases not matched to a gene; V was cut back by 3 bases and J by 3 bases. The germline V gene has CDR1 SGDLS and CDR2 YYNGEE. The CDR3 nucleotides read TGTGCCAGCAGCGCTCTAAGGGACAGCTACGAGCAGTACTTC. Translating gives CASSALRDSYEQYF.

This clone was seen only once. The rearrangement joins TRBV4-3 to TRBJ2-7, with D uncertain. CDR3 length: 15 residues. V was clipped by 0 bases and J by 3 bases, with 12 bases between them. The germline V gene encodes CDR1 LGHNA and CDR2 YSLEER. The CDR3 coding sequence is TGCGCCAGCAGCCAAGATTTACGCGAGAGCTACGAGCAGTACTTC. This encodes CASSQDLRESYEQYF.

The chain is built from TRBV28 and TRBJ1-4; D gene uncertain. The germline V and J ends were trimmed by 6 bases and 4 bases, with 15 bases remaining between them. Germline values: CDR1 MDHEN, CDR2 SYDVKM. There are 15 residues in the CDR3. Written as DNA, the CDR3 is TGTGCCAGCAGGCCCCCACAGCTCGTTAATGAAAAACTGTTTTTT. Residues: CASRPPQLVNEKLFF.

The chain has TRBV4-3 and TRBJ2-1, with TRBD2 matching 8 bases. Germline CDR1 is LGHNA and CDR2 is YSLEER. The CDR3 length is 15 residues. Trimming took 0 bases from V and 6 from J; bases not matched to a gene: 4. CDR3 DNA: TGCGCCAGCAGCCAAGATTCGGGAGGGCTCAATGAGCAGTTCTTC. Translating it yields CASSQDSGGLNEQFF.

The chain joins TRBV19 to TRBJ2-7; D is undetermined. The CDR3 is made up of 13 amino acids. The germline CDR1 and CDR2 sequences are LNHDA and SQIVND (reference sequence). Trimming removed 5 bases from V and 3 bases from J, with 11 bases in between. The CDR3 loop is CASSLTGNYEQYF. The CDR3 DNA sequence: TGTGCCAGTAGTCTTACGGGCAACTACGAGCAGTACTTC.

V and J are TRBV6-5 and TRBJ2-2, with TRBD2 as a possible D gene (5 bases). Trimming took 6 bases from V and 4 from J, leaving 12 bases between them. This CDR3 contains 14 residues. Germline V lookup: CDR1 MNHEY, CDR2 SVGAGI. CDR3 sequence reads: CASSPDAGTGELFF. As DNA, the CDR3 is TGTGCCAGCAGCCCCGACGCGGGCACCGGGGAGCTGTTTTTT.

The gene calls are TRBV6-5 and TRBJ1-6, with TRBD1 as a possible D gene (5 bases). Germline V gene data show CDR1 as MNHEY and CDR2 as SVGAGI. Trimming left V 1 base short and J 7 bases short, with 14 bases between. The CDR3 has 16 residues. The CDR3 region has the DNA TGTGCCAGCAGTTACTTCCCCCTAGGGGCAAATTCACCCCTCCACTTT. Its protein product is CASSYFPLGANSPLHF.

The genes are TRBV7-2 and TRBJ2-1; no definite D call. V shed 6 bases and J shed 0 bases, with 9 bases lying between them. Germline-derived CDR1 and CDR2 are SGHTA and FQGNSA. This CDR3 contains 14 residues. CDR3 DNA sequence: TGTGCCAGCAGATCCTTCAGCTCCTACAATGAGCAGTTCTTC. Translating gives CASRSFSSYNEQFF.

This clone was counted between two and nine times. Other DNA variants within this sample encode the same CDR3. The rearrangement joins TRBV28 to TRBJ2-2; maybe TRBD2 (5 bases). Trimming took off 2 bases at V and 1 base at J, with 5 bases between the two ends. The V gene's germline CDR1 is MDHEN and CDR2 SYDVKM. CDR3 length: 14 residues. CDR3 DNA sequence: TGTGCCAGCAGTTTAAGCGGGAACACCGGGGAGCTGTTTTTT. Residues: CASSLSGNTGELFF.

On this clone itself: Within the sample, other DNA sequences also encode this same CDR3. The chain is built from TRBV6-6 and TRBJ2-7; a weak D match, TRBD2 (5 bases). Trimming left V 2 bases short and J 5 bases short, with 7 bases between. From germline, CDR1 is MNHNY and CDR2 SVGAGI (reference sequence). The CDR3 contains 12 residues. CDR3 DNA sequence: TGTGCCAGCAGTTACGAGGGTAACGAGCAGTACTTC. Translating it yields CASSYEGNEQYF.

This clone was recorded once. The V and J genes are TRBV28 and TRBJ2-7, with TRBD1 matching over 9 bases. Germline values: CDR1 MDHEN, CDR2 SYDVKM. With 10 bases clipped from V and 1 base from J, the junction kept 5 bases outside the gene matches. The CDR3 runs to 13 residues. The CDR3 loop is CATTGTGSYEQYF. The CDR3, as DNA: TGTGCCACCACCGGGACAGGGTCCTACGAGCAGTACTTC.

This rearrangement joins TRBV7-9 to TRBJ1-6, with D tentatively TRBD1 (5 bases). CDR1 and CDR2 (germline): SEHNR, FQNEAQ (reference sequence). V shed 3 bases and J shed 8 bases, with 11 bases lying between them. CDR3 length: 14 amino acids. The CDR3 coding sequence is TGTGCCAGCAGCTTGAGGGACGGGGATTCACCCCTCCACTTT. Translation: CASSLRDGDSPLHF.

This clone was seen only once. This sequence joins TRBV5-6 and TRBJ2-4; 8 bases fit TRBD1. Trimming at V came to 5 bases and at J to 15 bases, leaving 10 bases not matched to a gene. In germline, CDR1 is SGHDT, CDR2 YYEEEE. This CDR3 is built from 12 residues. DNA of the CDR3: TGTGCCAGCAGTTACCAGGGGGCGCGAGGGTACTTC. Its translation: CASSYQGARGYF. Full variable domain (outside the CDR3, taken from reference TRBV5-6 and TRBJ2-4): DAGVTQSPTHLIKTRGQQVTLRCSPKSGHDTVSWYQQALGQGPQFIFQYYEEEERQRGNFPDRFSGHQFPNYSSELNVNALLLGDSALYLCASSYQGARGYFGAGTRLSVL.

CDR3 sequence: CASSKGGFVRSYTQYF. The CDR3 bases are TGTGCCAGCAGCAAAGGAGGGTTCGTCAGATCATATACGCAGTATTTT. The chain is built from TRBV21-1 and TRBJ2-3; TRBD2 is taken as the D call from the table, unchecked against the DNA. TRBV21-1 is noted as a pseudogene. CDR3 length equals 16 residues.

V is TRBV6-5 and J is TRBJ2-1, with D tentatively TRBD1 or TRBD2 (5 bases each). Germline V lookup: CDR1 MNHEY, CDR2 SVGAGI. V gave up 7 bases and J gave up 15 bases, with 19 bases separating them. The length of the CDR3 is 12 residues. The CDR3 loop reads CASIPPGALGFF. CDR3 coding DNA: TGTGCCAGCATCCCCCCCGGGGCCTTGGGGTTCTTC.

To note about this clone: Compared with germline, one end of the junction differs, possibly owing to a read error. The rearrangement joins TRBV7-7 to TRBJ2-1; 14 nucleotides match TRBD2. Germline values: CDR1 SSHAT, CDR2 FNYEAQ (reference sequence). There are 16 residues in the CDR3. The CDR3 loop is CASSPGTSGSRYEQFF. CDR3 DNA: TGTGCTAGCAGCCCCGGGACTAGCGGGAGTCGGTATGAGCAGTTCTTC.

The chain recombines TRBV7-2 with TRBJ2-3, with 9 bases that match TRBD2. CDR1 and CDR2 (germline): SGHTA, FQGNSA. The length of the CDR3 is 19 residues. Trimming took 1 base from V and 0 from J; bases not matched to a gene: 11. CDR3 protein: CASSLGTSVNPPSTDTQYF. CDR3 DNA sequence: TGTGCCAGCAGCTTAGGGACTAGCGTGAATCCCCCTAGCACAGATACGCAGTATTTT.

The V gene is TRBV7-9, the J gene TRBJ2-3; D remains unclear. CDR1 is SEHNR and CDR2 is FQNEAQ in the germline V gene (reference sequence). This CDR3 has 16 residues. Trimming took 4 bases from V and 0 from J, leaving 14 bases between them. CDR3 DNA: TGTGCCAGCAGCTCCCTGATGGCGACTAGCACAGATACGCAGTATTTT. Translating gives CASSSLMATSTDTQYF.

The chain employs TRBV5-1 and TRBJ2-7; 8 nucleotides align to TRBD1. The CDR3 extends over 14 amino acids. The V and J ends lost 5 bases and 1 base, in that order; junction bases with no gene match: 5. CDR1 SGHRS and CDR2 YFSETQ come from the germline V gene. For the CDR3, the DNA is TGCGCCAGCAGTTACACAGGGGGTTCCTACGAGCAGTACTTC. Protein: CASSYTGGSYEQYF.

This clone occurred once. The chain links TRBV27 to TRBJ2-7, with D tentatively TRBD1 (6 bases). The CDR3 covers 14 residues. Deletions cut 5 bases from V and 4 bases from J, with 15 bases between. Germline-derived CDR1 and CDR2 are MNHEY and SMNVEV (reference sequence). CDR3 in DNA: TGTGCCAGCAGTCCCTCTGGACAGACATACGAGCAGTACTTC. This gives the protein CASSPSGQTYEQYF.

This chain uses TRBV9 with TRBJ2-1; 14 nucleotides align to TRBD2. Germline V lookup: CDR1 SGDLS, CDR2 YYNGEE. This CDR3 spans 19 amino acids. Germline trimming cut 3 bases from V and 0 bases from J; bases unmatched to any gene: 8. As DNA, the CDR3 is TGTGCCAGCAGCGACCCAGGGACTAGCGGGGGCAGCTCCTACAATGAGCAGTTCTTC. Protein: CASSDPGTSGGSSYNEQFF.

V is TRBV27 and J is TRBJ1-5, with TRBD1 matching over 7 bases. V shed 3 bases, J shed 3 bases, and the junction held 5 bases outside the gene matches. This CDR3 comprises 15 residues. Germline loops: CDR1 MNHEY, CDR2 SMNVEV (reference sequence). In DNA form, the CDR3 reads TGTGCCAGCAGTTTCTCAGGGGGTACCAATCAGCCCCAGCATTTT. Protein product: CASSFSGGTNQPQHF.